The 20 T cell receptor beta chains below come from one sample, sequenced in a study of cytomegalovirus exposure and HLA in healthy donors. The PCR contained 60 Vbeta and 13 Jbeta primers. The table came from immunoSEQ multiplex PCR; TCRdb's copy has only in-frame clones and leaves some out. The sample records 100,000 to 120,000 clones, about 80% being singletons. The source material was PBMCs. All receptors come from a young man in good health and CMV-seropositive.

The table lists this clone with a count of one. The chain has TRBV7-2 and TRBJ2-2, with D perhaps TRBD1 (5 bases). Trimming shortened V by 2 bases and J by 6 bases, and 16 bases separated the two germline ends. This CDR3 comprises 16 residues. In germline, CDR1 is SGHTA, CDR2 FQGNSA. CDR3 nucleotides: TGTGCCAGCAGCTTATTCCGCAGGGCTGCGGCCGGGGAGCTGTTTTTT. This codes for CASSLFRRAAAGELFF.

The CDR3 region is CSVESPGGPYEQYF. The CDR3 DNA reads as TGCAGCGTTGAAAGCCCAGGGGGGCCCTACGAGCAGTACTTC. The chain has TRBV29-1 and TRBJ2-7; D might be TRBD1 (7 bases). Between the trimmed V and J ends, which lost 2 bases and 2 bases, there was a span of 13 bases. Germline assignment: CDR1 SQVTM and CDR2 ANQGSEA. The CDR3 has 14 residues.

The genes are TRBV9 and TRBJ2-7; 11 nucleotides agree with TRBD2. Losses at the gene ends were 4 bases for V and 2 bases for J; bases not matched to a gene: 2. The CDR3 sequence is 14 residues long. Germline CDR1 SGDLS, CDR2 YYNGEE. The DNA for the CDR3 is TGTGCCAGCAGCCCGACTAGCGGGGCCTACGAGCAGTACTTC. Its translation: CASSPTSGAYEQYF.

V is TRBV30 and J is TRBJ2-7; TRBD1 might be the D (5 bases). The germline gives CDR1 GTSNPN, CDR2 SVGIG (reference sequence). Trimming took off 4 bases at V and 6 bases at J, with 19 bases between the two ends. CDR3 size: 14 residues. This chain's CDR3 is CAWTRTSAWVEQYF. The CDR3 DNA reads TGTGCCTGGACTAGGACAAGCGCATGGGTCGAGCAGTACTTC.

The V gene is TRBV5-8, the J gene TRBJ1-5, with TRBD1 as a possible D gene (5 bases). The CDR3 spans 17 residues. The V gene lost 0 bases and the J gene lost 0 bases, with 13 bases spanning the gap. Germline V lookup: CDR1 SGHTS, CDR2 YDEGEE. The CDR3 spells CASSLAGGTYSNQPQHF. The CDR3 DNA sequence: TGTGCCAGCAGCTTGGCCGGGGGAACATATAGCAATCAGCCCCAGCATTTT. Full variable domain (remainder filled in from reference TRBV5-8 and TRBJ1-5): EAGVTQSPTHLIKTRGQQATLRCSPISGHTSVYWYQQALGLGLQFLLWYDEGEERNRGNFPPRFSGRQFPNYSSELNVNALELEDSALYLCASSLAGGTYSNQPQHFGDGTRLSIL.

This clone came up a few times. This chain connects TRBV9 to TRBJ2-2, with 9 bases identical to TRBD2. V lost 6 bases to trimming and J lost 2 bases; unmatched junction nucleotides: 5. The CDR3 runs 15 residues. The germline V gene has CDR1 SGDLS and CDR2 YYNGEE. DNA of the CDR3: TGTGCCAGCACCATTAGCGGGGGTAACACCGGGGAGCTGTTTTTT. Its protein is CASTISGGNTGELFF.

This clone has more than one count but fewer than ten. The gene calls are TRBV9 and TRBJ2-2; tentative D call: TRBD2 (7 bases). This CDR3 is 15 amino acids long. The V end was cut by 3 bases, the J end by 5 bases, with 14 bases between. Germline lookup yields CDR1 SGDLS and CDR2 YYNGEE. The CDR3 nucleotides are TGTGCCAGCAGCGGCGGGGGCTCTGGAACCGGGGAGCTGTTTTTT. It yields the protein CASSGGGSGTGELFF.

The chain combines TRBV10-1 with TRBJ2-3; D may be TRBD2 (6 bases). Trimming cost V 2 bases and J 2 bases, with 11 bases left between them. CDR1 is WNHNN and CDR2 is SYGVQD in the germline V gene (reference sequence). This CDR3 comprises 15 residues. The CDR3 region has the DNA TGCGCCAGCAGTGAGGGGTTGGACTACACAGATACGCAGTATTTT. Its protein product is CASSEGLDYTDTQYF.

The table lists this clone with a count of one. V is TRBV4-1 and J is TRBJ2-1; TRBD1 might be the D (5 bases). CDR1 is MGHRA, CDR2 YSYEKL, per germline. V was shortened by 0 bases and J by 10 bases, with 13 bases between the two germline ends. This CDR3 is 14 amino acids long. This chain's CDR3 is CASSQEDTAGEQFF. Here the CDR3 DNA reads TGCGCCAGCAGCCAAGAGGACACGGCAGGGGAGCAGTTCTTC.

This clone occurred a few times. The chain joins TRBV5-8 to TRBJ1-5; D ambiguous. The CDR3 has 14 residues. The V gene's germline CDR1 is SGHTS and CDR2 YDEGEE. V lost 2 bases and J lost 2, with 8 bases in between. The CDR3 coding sequence is TGTGCCAGCAGCTTAGGACTGGGCAATCAGCCCCAGCATTTT. It translates to CASSLGLGNQPQHF.

The V call is TRBV5-5, the J call TRBJ2-7; the D gene is possibly TRBD1 (7 bases). The CDR3 extends over 14 amino acids. Germline CDR1 SGHKS, CDR2 YYEKEE (reference sequence). The V and J ends lost 6 bases and 5 bases respectively, with 18 bases between them. The DNA of the CDR3 is TGTGCCAGCACATTGACAGGGACTTCTCACGAGCAGTACTTC. It translates to CASTLTGTSHEQYF. Complete variable domain (other parts from reference TRBV5-5 and TRBJ2-7): DAGVTQSPTHLIKTRGQQVTLRCSPISGHKSVSWYQQVLGQGPQFIFQYYEKEERGRGNFPDRFSARQFPNYSSELNVNALLLGDSALYLCASTLTGTSHEQYFGPGTRLTVT.

V and J are TRBV18 and TRBJ2-3; no clear D gene. Trimming removed 2 bases from V and 0 bases from J, with 6 bases in between. Germline values: CDR1 KGHSH, CDR2 LQKENI. There are 14 residues in the CDR3. CDR3 DNA sequence: TGTGCCAGCTCACCATTTTCTAGCACAGATACGCAGTATTTT. This encodes CASSPFSSTDTQYF.

The chain has TRBV6-5 and TRBJ2-5; D is possibly TRBD2 (6 bases). TRBJ2-7 matches the DNA end more closely, so the J call is doubtful. This CDR3 comprises 13 residues. Germline lookup yields CDR1 MNHEY and CDR2 SVGAGI. The DNA for the CDR3 is TGTGCCAGCAGGGGGGGTTCGGGATACGAGCAGTACTTC. Protein product: CASRGGSGYEQYF.

J is TRBJ2-3 and V is TRBV11-2, with 8 bases matching TRBD2. CDR1 is SGHAT and CDR2 is FQNNGV in the germline V gene. With V trimmed by 5 bases and J by 5 bases, 9 bases remained unmatched. There are 15 residues in the CDR3. The CDR3 sequence: CASSPQAGGGDTQYF. Here the CDR3 DNA reads TGTGCCAGCAGCCCCCAGGCCGGGGGGGGAGATACGCAGTATTTT.

This clone showed up just a few times. CDR3 coding DNA: TGCGCCAGCAGCCAAGCGTCGGGGTTCGGCAGGGGGGACACTGAAGCTTTCTTT. Protein: CASSQASGFGRGDTEAFF. V usage is TRBV4-1 and J usage is TRBJ1-1; 7 bases are shared with TRBD1. V shed 1 base, J shed 3 bases, and the junction held 14 bases outside the gene matches. Germline loops: CDR1 MGHRA, CDR2 YSYEKL. The CDR3 extends over 18 amino acids.

This clone was seen only once. The chain joins TRBV2 to TRBJ2-7, with D unclear. CDR1 is SNHLY and CDR2 is FYNNEI in the germline V gene. V was clipped by 6 bases and J by 3 bases, with 9 bases between them. The CDR3 length is 12 residues. The CDR3 region has the DNA TGTGCCAGCAGAGGAGTCGTCTACGAGCAGTACTTC. Its protein is CASRGVVYEQYF.

The J gene is TRBJ1-5, the V gene TRBV30, with D possibly TRBD1 on 5 matching bases. Trimming took off 5 bases at V and 6 bases at J, with 8 bases between the two ends. Germline V gene sequence: CDR1 GTSNPN, CDR2 SVGIG (reference sequence). This CDR3 has 11 residues. The CDR3 DNA reads TGTGCCTGGGGAGGGGCTCAGCCCCAGCATTTT. Amino acid sequence: CAWGGAQPQHF.

Of note for this clone: An end of the junction does not agree with germline; a read error may underlie this. Other DNA sequences in the same sample also yield this CDR3. The V gene is TRBV30, the J gene TRBJ2-2; the match to TRBD1 covers 7 bases. Germline V gene sequence: CDR1 GTSNPN, CDR2 SVGIG (reference sequence). This CDR3 contains 13 residues. The CDR3 sequence is CAWRTGQTGELFF. CDR3 in DNA: TGTGCCTGGAGGACAGGGCAAACCGGGGAGTTGTTTTTT.

The genes are TRBV7-6 and TRBJ2-3; 10 bases align to TRBD2. The CDR3 covers 15 residues. Germline V lookup: CDR1 SGHVS, CDR2 FNYEAQ. The ends lost 6 bases at V and 0 bases at J; junction bases unmatched: 3. DNA for the CDR3: TGTGCCAGCAGACCGACTAGCGGGAGCACAGATACGCAGTATTTT. As protein: CASRPTSGSTDTQYF.

The V gene is TRBV10-3, the J gene TRBJ1-3; D is possibly TRBD1 (6 bases). The V gene's germline CDR1 is ENHRY and CDR2 SYGVKD. The CDR3 is 14 residues long. Trimming took 7 bases from V and 1 from J, leaving 11 bases between them. This CDR3 is CAITPTGSGNTIYF. The CDR3 DNA reads TGTGCCATCACCCCGACAGGATCTGGAAACACCATATATTTT.